This T cell receptor (beta chain) was observed in a study of T-cell reconstitution after alpha-beta-depleted transplantation in children. Study-wide points: When one year had passed after transplant, most T-cell counts and diversity came from newly produced T cells. Several hundred expanded graft clones reportedly supplied alpha-beta T cells about two months after transplant.

Unmatched junction bases numbered 2, after V lost 1 base and J lost 2 bases. This CDR3 comprises 14 residues. Germline CDR1 is DFQATT and CDR2 is SNEGSKA (reference sequence). As to this clonotype: The antigen is undetermined.

Unique molecular identifiers tagged the TCRbeta library. TCRdb re-derived calls from the PCR reads in MiXCR, one entry per CDR3 protein. Among under 850,000 distinct CDR3 sequences listed, about an eighth were seen once. This receptor was identified in a girl aged 2 to 9 with congenital amegakaryocytic thrombocytopenia, due to receive a stem cell transplant. This specimen was PBMCs, taken before TCRalphabeta/CD19-depleted stem cell transplant. The chain links TRBV20-1 to TRBJ2-4, with 7 nucleotides matching TRBD1. Here the CDR3 DNA reads TGCAGTGCTAGAGTGAGGGGGCCCAAAAACATTCAGTACTTC. Residues: CSARVRGPKNIQYF.